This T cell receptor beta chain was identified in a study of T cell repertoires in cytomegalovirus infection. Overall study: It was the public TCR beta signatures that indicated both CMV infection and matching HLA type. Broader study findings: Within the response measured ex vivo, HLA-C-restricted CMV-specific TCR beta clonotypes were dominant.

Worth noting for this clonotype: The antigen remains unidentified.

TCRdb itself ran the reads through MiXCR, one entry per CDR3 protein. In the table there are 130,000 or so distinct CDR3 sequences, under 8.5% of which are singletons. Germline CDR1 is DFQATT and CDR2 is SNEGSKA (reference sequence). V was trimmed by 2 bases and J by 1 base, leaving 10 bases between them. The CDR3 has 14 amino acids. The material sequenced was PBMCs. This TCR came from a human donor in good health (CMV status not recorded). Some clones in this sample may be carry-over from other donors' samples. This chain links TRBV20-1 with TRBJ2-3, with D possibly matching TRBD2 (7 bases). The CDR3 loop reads CSARRGGGTDTQYF. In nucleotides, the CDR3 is TGCAGTGCTAGAAGGGGGGGAGGCACAGATACGCAGTATTTT.